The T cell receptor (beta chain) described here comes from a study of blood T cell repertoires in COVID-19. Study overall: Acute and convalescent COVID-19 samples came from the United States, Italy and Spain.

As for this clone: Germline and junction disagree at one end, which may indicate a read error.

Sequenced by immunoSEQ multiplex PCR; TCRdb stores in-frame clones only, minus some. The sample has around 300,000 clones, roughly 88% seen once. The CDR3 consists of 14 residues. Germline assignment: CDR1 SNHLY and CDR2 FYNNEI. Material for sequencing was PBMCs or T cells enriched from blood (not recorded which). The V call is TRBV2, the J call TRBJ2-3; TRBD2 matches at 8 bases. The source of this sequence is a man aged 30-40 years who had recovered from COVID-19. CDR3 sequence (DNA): TGTGCCAGCAGTGCTGTGAGCGGGGGCCCCCAGGGGCATTTT. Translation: CASSAVSGGPQGHF.